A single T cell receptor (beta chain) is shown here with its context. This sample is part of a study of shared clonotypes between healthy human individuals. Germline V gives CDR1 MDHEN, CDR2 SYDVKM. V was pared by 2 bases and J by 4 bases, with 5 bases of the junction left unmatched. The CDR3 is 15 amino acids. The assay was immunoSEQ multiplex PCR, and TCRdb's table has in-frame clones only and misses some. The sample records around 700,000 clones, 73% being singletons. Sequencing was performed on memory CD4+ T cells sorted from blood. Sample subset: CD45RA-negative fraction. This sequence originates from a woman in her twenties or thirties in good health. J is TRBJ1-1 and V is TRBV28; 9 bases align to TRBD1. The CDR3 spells CASSLPTGGTTEAFF. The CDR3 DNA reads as TGTGCCAGCAGTTTACCGACAGGGGGGACCACTGAAGCTTTCTTT.